This TCR beta chain emerged from a study of CD8 T cells in ankylosing spondylitis. Points from the study as a whole: Disease-linked clones reportedly showed significant enrichment in matched ankylosing spondylitis synovial fluid. One TCR beta motif, made up of 7 or 8 highly homologous variants, appeared characteristic of ankylosing spondylitis blood.

V was clipped by 5 bases and J by 0 bases; unmatched bases: 5. The CDR3 has 15 amino acids. Germline V CDR1 and CDR2: SGHTA, FQGNSA. TCRdb called the 5' RACE reads again in MiXCR, with one record for every CDR3 protein. In the table there are hundreds of thousands of distinct CDR3 sequences, roughly a sixth of which are singletons. This clonotype showed up many times. Its antigen is unknown. The chain uses TRBV7-2 and TRBJ2-3; 7 bases map to TRBD2. Sequencing used blood, either unsorted or a sorted T cell fraction (not recorded which). The source is a male donor with ankylosing spondylitis. The CDR3 nucleotides read TGTGCCAGCAGCCCCCAGCGGGGAAGCACAGATACGCAGTATTTT. It yields the protein CASSPQRGSTDTQYF.